Below, 21 T cell receptor beta chains from the same sample are listed, as sequenced in a study of OX40 agonist ivuxolimab in advanced cancers. Here immunoSEQ multiplex PCR was the method, and the copy in TCRdb shows in-frame clones only, minus some. The sample has 65,000 or so clones; around four fifths are singletons. The sample consisted of CD4+ or CD8+ T cells sorted from blood, taken in a trial of the OX40 agonist ivuxolimab. These receptors originate from an adult with an advanced solid tumor such as melanoma, head and neck, liver or kidney cancer.

The rearrangement links TRBV7-9 to TRBJ2-1; TRBD2 matches at 9 bases. V lost 6 bases, J lost 4 bases, and 1 base stayed unmatched. The CDR3 is made up of 13 amino acids. The V gene's germline CDR1 is SEHNR and CDR2 FQNEAQ (reference sequence). The CDR3 region is CASRAGGYNEQFF. CDR3 nucleotide sequence: TGTGCCAGCAGGGCGGGAGGGTACAATGAGCAGTTCTTC.

The chain joins TRBV28 to TRBJ2-1; D possibly uses TRBD1 or TRBD2 (5 bases each). Trimming stripped 6 bases from V and 10 bases from J, with 25 bases between. From germline, CDR1 is MDHEN and CDR2 SYDVKM. CDR3 length: 16 residues. For the CDR3, the DNA is TGTGCCAGCAGACAGTTCCGGGACCAGGTCTTAAGGGAGCAGTTCTTC. Protein product: CASRQFRDQVLREQFF.

The CDR3 here is CASSSLRDSYEQYF. Here the CDR3 DNA reads TGTGCCAGCAGTTCGTTGCGGGACTCCTACGAGCAGTACTTC. The V call is TRBV28, the J call TRBJ2-7; perhaps TRBD2 as D (6 bases). Trimming cost V 4 bases and J 0 bases, with 10 bases left between them. Germline CDR1 is MDHEN and CDR2 is SYDVKM. CDR3 length: 14 amino acids.

The chain recombines TRBV6-5 with TRBJ2-7, with TRBD1 matching 7 bases. Per the germline V gene, CDR1 is MNHEY and CDR2 is SVGAGI. With 6 bases clipped from V and 6 bases from J, the junction kept 8 bases outside the gene matches. The CDR3 sequence is 13 residues long. The CDR3 region has the DNA TGTGCCAGCAGGTCGGACAGGTCGGGCGAGCAGTACTTC. It yields the protein CASRSDRSGEQYF.

In DNA form, the CDR3 reads TGTGCCAGCAGCTTAGATCACAGCCAAGAGACCCAGTACTTC. Translating gives CASSLDHSQETQYF. The chain couples TRBV7-9 to TRBJ2-5, with unresolved D. The CDR3 loop spans 14 amino acids. CDR1 and CDR2 from the germline V gene are SEHNR and FQNEAQ (reference sequence). Trimming cost V 1 base and J 1 base, with 7 bases left between them.

The rearrangement uses TRBV5-1 and TRBJ2-7; D uncertain. The V end lost 1 base, the J end lost 5 bases, and 19 bases lay between the germline ends. Germline CDR1 SGHRS, CDR2 YFSETQ. The CDR3 runs 16 residues. The CDR3 nucleotides read TGCGCCAGCAGCTTGAATCCAGGTTTACCTCCCCACGAGCAGTACTTC. Its protein product is CASSLNPGLPPHEQYF.

The V and J genes are TRBV19 and TRBJ2-6; D gene unclear. V was pared by 10 bases and J by 0 bases, with 13 bases between. The CDR3 runs 15 residues. Germline CDR1 LNHDA, CDR2 SQIVND (reference sequence). This CDR3 reads CATKSRISGANVLTF. As DNA, the CDR3 is TGTGCCACTAAGTCCCGTATCTCTGGGGCCAACGTCCTGACTTTC.

Only one count was recorded for this clone. This chain joins TRBV2 and TRBJ2-2, with D unresolved. CDR1 SNHLY and CDR2 FYNNEI come from the germline V gene. The CDR3 totals 16 residues. Trimming took off 7 bases at V and 3 bases at J, with 18 bases between the two ends. CDR3 nucleotide sequence: TGTGCCAGCAACGGCGCCAACGGCGAGTACACCGGGGAGCTGTTTTTT. This gives the protein CASNGANGEYTGELFF.

This clone was counted a few times. This chain links TRBV9 with TRBJ1-2; D ambiguous. V lost 7 bases, J lost 1 base, and 5 bases lay in between. The CDR3 runs to 11 residues. Germline-derived CDR1 and CDR2 are SGDLS and YYNGEE. The CDR3 DNA reads as TGTGCCAGCGGCCGTAACTATGGCTACACCTTC. Translation gives CASGRNYGYTF.

The V call is TRBV5-1, the J call TRBJ2-5; possibly TRBD1 or TRBD2 for D (5 bases each). Matching the DNA end better, TRBJ2-7 makes the J call doubtful. CDR3 length: 14 amino acids. CDR1 and CDR2 (germline): SGHRS, YFSETQ. CDR3 loop: CASSWDVSSYEQYF. The CDR3 coding sequence is TGCGCCAGCAGCTGGGACGTAAGCTCCTACGAGCAGTACTTC.

This clone was seen only a few times. The chain couples TRBV5-4 to TRBJ2-7, with 11 nucleotides matching TRBD1. This CDR3 contains 16 residues. V gave up 3 bases and J gave up 5 bases; unmatched junction bases: 10. Per the germline V gene, CDR1 is SGHNT and CDR2 is YYREEE (reference sequence). In DNA form, the CDR3 reads TGTGCCAGCAGCTCCTGGGGGACAGGGGGAATACACGAGCAGTACTTC. This gives the protein CASSSWGTGGIHEQYF.

The V call is TRBV15, the J call TRBJ2-7; 10 bases agree with TRBD2. CDR1 and CDR2 (germline): LNHNV, YYDKDF (reference sequence). V dropped 4 bases and J dropped 3; count of bases not matched to a gene: 6. The CDR3 spans 15 residues. CDR3 residues: CATSTLAGEVYEQYF. CDR3 nucleotides: TGTGCCACCAGCACCCTAGCGGGAGAGGTCTACGAGCAGTACTTC.

This chain links TRBV6-4 with TRBJ2-1, with 13 nucleotides matching TRBD2. CDR1 is MRHNA and CDR2 is SNTAGT in the germline V gene. The CDR3 has 16 residues. The V segment lost 6 bases and the J segment 7 bases; nucleotides outside the gene matches: 9. The CDR3 DNA sequence: TGTGCCAGCAGCATTGGACTAGCGGGAGCAGGAAATGAGCAGTTCTTC. As protein: CASSIGLAGAGNEQFF.

The gene calls are TRBV6-5 and TRBJ1-1, with 9 bases lining up with TRBD1. With 4 bases clipped from V and 6 bases from J, the junction kept 3 bases outside the gene matches. Germline V gene lookup returns CDR1 MNHEY and CDR2 SVGAGI. The CDR3 loop spans 13 amino acids. The CDR3 is CASSSDRGAEAFF. As DNA, the CDR3 is TGTGCCAGCAGTTCGGACAGGGGCGCTGAAGCTTTCTTT.

The V call is TRBV30, the J call TRBJ2-5; D unclear. Trimming stripped 2 bases from V and 5 bases from J, with 9 bases between. CDR1 and CDR2 (germline): GTSNPN, SVGIG (reference sequence). The CDR3 runs to 12 residues. The DNA of the CDR3 is TGTGCCTGGAGTCCCCGGCGGGAGACCCAGTACTTC. This sequence encodes CAWSPRRETQYF.

The rearrangement uses TRBV4-1 and TRBJ2-1; 9 positions match TRBD2. J gave up 8 bases and V 9 bases, and 14 bases lay outside the gene matches. This CDR3 is built from 15 residues. The germline V gene has CDR1 MGHRA and CDR2 YSYEKL. CDR3 sequence reads: CASLPTGVAGDEQFF. As DNA, the CDR3 is TGCGCCAGTCTTCCTACGGGGGTAGCGGGAGATGAGCAGTTCTTC.

This chain connects TRBV19 to TRBJ2-1; no firm D call. CDR3 length: 17 residues. Between the trimmed V and J ends, which lost 4 bases and 12 bases, there was a span of 28 bases. The germline V gene encodes CDR1 LNHDA and CDR2 SQIVND (reference sequence). The CDR3 protein is CASSTTASRGRALGQFF. Here the CDR3 DNA reads TGTGCCAGTAGTACCACGGCGAGTCGTGGGCGAGCCCTGGGGCAGTTCTTC.

CDR3 sequence reads: CSVHHRDGYTF. The CDR3 DNA reads as TGCAGCGTTCATCACAGGGACGGCTACACCTTC. This chain uses TRBV29-1 with TRBJ1-2, with a weak D call TRBD1 (6 bases). The CDR3 is made up of 11 amino acids. The germline V gene encodes CDR1 SQVTM and CDR2 ANQGSEA. Trimming took 5 bases from V and 8 from J, leaving 12 bases between them.

The chain couples TRBV9 to TRBJ1-1, with unresolved D. Trimming cost V 3 bases and J 8 bases, with 14 bases left between them. The CDR3 length is 13 residues. Germline CDR1 SGDLS, CDR2 YYNGEE. CDR3 residues: CASSATGGPEAFF. Written as DNA, the CDR3 is TGTGCCAGCAGCGCCACGGGAGGGCCCGAAGCTTTCTTT.

The chain combines TRBV19 with TRBJ2-7; TRBD2 might be the D (5 bases). The CDR3 is 11 amino acids. The germline V gene encodes CDR1 LNHDA and CDR2 SQIVND (reference sequence). Trimming left V 5 bases short and J 4 bases short, with 6 bases between. The CDR3 region is CASSSGYEQYF. CDR3 sequence (DNA): TGTGCCAGTAGTTCGGGATACGAGCAGTACTTC.

The rearrangement links TRBV30 to TRBJ1-5; D ambiguous. Germline V CDR1 and CDR2: GTSNPN, SVGIG (reference sequence). V shed 3 bases and J shed 9 bases, with 15 bases lying between them. The CDR3 is made up of 13 amino acids. The CDR3 region has the DNA TGTGCCTGGAGCCCGAGGGTATCAGGGCCCCAGCATTTT. This sequence encodes CAWSPRVSGPQHF.